This paragraph covers one T cell receptor (beta chain) sequence. Its target is unknown. In the original processing: ImmunoSEQ only sent back junction sequences with no quality scores, so filtering was done differently. This table comes from immunoSEQ multiplex PCR, and its TCRdb copy is limited to in-frame clones, with some not included. That table furnishes V, J and clone size, whereas the DNA furnished D and trimming. The profile covers roughly 1,500,000 clones, with approximately 98.5% appearing a single time and under 0.45% taken by the ten largest. This CDR3 is built from 12 residues. Per germline, CDR1 WNHNN and CDR2 SYGVQD (reference sequence). The V end lost 5 bases, the J end lost 13 bases, and 15 bases lay between the germline ends. This record comes from a study of shared clonotypes between healthy human individuals. The study, taken as a whole, reports: All-four-donor shared clonotypes had higher generation probabilities than non-shared clonotypes did.

This receptor was identified in a man younger than 45 in good health. This rearrangement joins TRBV10-1 to TRBJ2-1; D possibly uses TRBD1 or TRBD2 (5 bases each). Sequencing was carried out using naive CD4+ T cells sorted from blood. Subset: CD45RA+ positively selected. The DNA for the CDR3 is TGCGCCAGCAGTTGGGACCTGTCATTTCAGTTCTTC. Protein sequence: CASSWDLSFQFF.